Sequencing of this TCR beta chain was carried out in a study of shared clonotypes between healthy human individuals (dated by TCRdb to 2020 to 2021). Looking at the study overall: The cohort included a few men and a couple of women between 18 and 49 years of age. For each donor, CD4 naive and CD4 memory were each given three plates, CD8 naive was given two plates, and CD8 memory was given one plate. To estimate repertoire size and how much clonotype sharing occurs between individuals, the study deeply sequenced the blood TCR repertoires of about five healthy adults. Libraries were prepared and TCR repertoires were sequenced by different laboratories using diverse techniques, in order to increase sequencing depth and limit assay-specific biases. Between about 0.94 and 8.9 billion PBMCs per donor were obtained by leukapheresis.

TCR CDR3 regions were amplified from genomic DNA by multiplex PCR using the deep immunoSEQ assay. For each cell subset, the extracted genomic DNA was distributed evenly across all wells of several immunoSEQ 96-well plates, and each plate served as one replicate. For sorted subsets, roughly 200 ng of genomic DNA, equivalent to roughly 30,000 T cell genomes, went into each replicate PCR. Purified libraries were quantified with a Qubit 3.0 fluorometer, sized on a Bioanalyzer 2100, and re-quantified with the KAPA Library Quantification kit. Each immunoSEQ 96-well plate was sequenced on its own single-read 150-cycle Illumina NextSeq 550 flow cell. In the authors' own workflow: Because only junctional sequences without quality scores were contained in the immunoSEQ output, filtering matching that applied to full-length reads could not be performed. Sequences were annotated with PyIR, a Python wrapper for IgBLAST v1.9, and V/J genes and CDR3 were assigned using IMGT germline references. Reads were removed for weak V/J assignments (E-value above 1e-6), missing CDR3, stop codons, out-of-frame junctions, or ambiguous translated residues. V3J clonotypes were defined as sequences sharing the same inferred V gene, J gene, and CDR3 amino acid sequence. Percentage overlap between repertoires was calculated by dividing the number of shared unique clonotypes by the size of the smaller repertoire. RTK rarefaction, the Chao1 estimator, and Recon v2.1 estimates of unobserved clonotypes were used to assess repertoire richness. OLGA was used to compute generation probabilities for all TCRbeta clonotypes that the gDNA method yielded from a handful of donors. The immuneACCESS repertoire file appears here via TCRdb, limited to in-frame rearrangements. These files lack a portion of the clones; in checked studies, under half of the deficit traces to unresolved V genes, and the cause of the others is not known. That table is the source of V, J and clone size, and D and trimming were worked out from the DNA. This sample holds some 350,000 clones; less than 85% were observed only once. The biggest ten clones account for under 13% of the sample.

Details on this clone: What antigen it recognizes has not been identified. Per-base quality was not reported, and no clone a single base away is much larger than it.

The donors were healthy, HIV-negative adults with no recently reported acute infections or vaccinations. Every donor was a Caucasian adult living in Nashville, Tennessee, USA. CD4+ T cells were enriched by magnetic negative selection; naive cells were then positively selected on CD45RA, and the negative fraction formed the memory subset. Blood was collected by leukapheresis, and PBMCs were isolated by Ficoll-Histopaque density gradient centrifugation and then cryopreserved in liquid nitrogen vapor phase. Analytical flow cytometry was used to check the purity and quantity of every magnetically sorted T cell population. Genomic DNA was isolated from every sorted fraction and measured by UV absorbance on a Nanodrop 2000c. The CDR3 starts with the cysteine, ends with the phenylalanine, and has 13 residues. Only the CDR3 region is kept as DNA, spanning 39 bases read in frame from base 1. CDR1 and CDR2, looked up from the germline V gene (reference sequence), are LNHNV and YYDKDF. Unmatched junction bases come to 2, with V trimmed by 3 bases and J by 7 bases.

Overall results and qualifications from the work: Based on pairwise subsampling, the degree of clonotype sharing among donors was expected to be affected by sequencing depth. Even with the large sequencing depth, rarefaction of the sorted-subset datasets indicated that sequencing was incomplete. Higher generation probabilities were observed for clonotypes shared by all four sorted-subset donors than for non-shared clonotypes. Sharing across a handful of donors was observed for around 5% of naive CD4, under 4% of naive CD8, about 2.5% of memory CD4, and roughly 0.4% of memory CD8 clonotypes. Sampling was restricted to blood, and TCR repertoires in tissue are likely to differ from TCR repertoires in blood. Because the study included only a small number of donors, the genetic and exposure-history diversity represented was limited. Naive subsets generally had larger estimated clonotype richness than memory subsets.

The TCR originated in a man aged 25-40 years in good health. Sequences were obtained from memory CD4+ T cells sorted from blood. Interpreted using the paper, the cell subset or site label stands for: CD45RA-negative fraction. Recombination linked TRBV15 to TRBJ1-2; 10 bases in the middle match TRBD1. The nucleotide sequence is given as TGTGCCACCAGCAGGACAGGGGGCCTTGGCTACACCTTC. Translated, this gives CATSRTGGLGYTF.